The 13 T cell receptor beta chains given below trace back to one sample, sequenced in a study of CD4+ T cells in melanoma. Sequencing used immunoSEQ multiplex PCR; TCRdb keeps in-frame clones, though not all of them. Of 20,000 to 25,000 clones listed, roughly four fifths were seen once; the top ten hold 3.5% to 4%. Sequences were obtained from cells from a culture (not recorded whether cultured in vitro). These receptors all stem from a human donor with melanoma.

Only one count was recorded for this clone. The junction does not match germline at one end; this may be a read error. This chain links TRBV7-8 with TRBJ2-7, with D perhaps matching TRBD2 (5 bases). This CDR3 has 13 residues. CDR1 SGHVS and CDR2 FQNEAQ come from the germline V gene. CDR3 coding DNA: TGTGCCAGCAGCCTAGCTGGGGTCTACGAGCAGTACTTC. Amino acids: CASSLAGVYEQYF.

The rearrangement uses TRBV11-2 and TRBJ1-5, with a weak D call TRBD1 (6 bases). V lost 5 bases and J lost 6, with 20 bases in between. The germline CDR1 and CDR2 sequences are SGHAT and FQNNGV. The CDR3 loop spans 16 amino acids. The CDR3 protein is CASSDSQQGKSQPQHF. The CDR3 nucleotides read TGTGCCAGCAGCGACAGTCAGCAGGGGAAAAGTCAGCCCCAGCATTTT.

The chain combines TRBV2 with TRBJ2-7; D is possibly TRBD1 (6 bases). The germline V gene encodes CDR1 SNHLY and CDR2 FYNNEI. This CDR3 has 13 residues. V dropped 7 bases and J dropped 2 bases, with 12 bases sitting between them. CDR3 amino acids: CASKAGVTYEQYF. The CDR3 nucleotides read TGTGCCAGCAAGGCAGGGGTGACCTACGAGCAGTACTTC.

V usage is TRBV7-3 and J usage is TRBJ2-3, with D perhaps matching TRBD1 or TRBD2 (5 bases each). Trimming removed 1 base at V and 2 bases at J, with 10 bases between. The length of the CDR3 is 15 residues. The V gene's germline CDR1 is SGHTA and CDR2 FQGTGA. The CDR3 coding sequence is TGTGCCAGCAGCTTAATGGGACCAATCACAGATACGCAGTATTTT. Translated: CASSLMGPITDTQYF.

The chain recombines TRBV19 with TRBJ1-2, with D possibly matching TRBD1 (5 bases). V lost 9 bases and J 2 bases, leaving 10 bases between the germline ends. The CDR3 consists of 12 residues. Germline CDR1 reads LNHDA; CDR2 reads SQIVND (reference sequence). The CDR3 reads CASADRNYGYTF. CDR3 bases: TGTGCCAGCGCCGACAGAAACTATGGCTACACCTTC.

This rearrangement joins TRBV4-1 to TRBJ1-1; TRBD1 aligns across 12 bases. Per germline, CDR1 MGHRA and CDR2 YSYEKL. V gave up 2 bases and J gave up 10 bases; unmatched junction bases: 11. The CDR3 extends over 16 amino acids. CDR3 residues: CASSQLQPGQGAGAFF. The CDR3, as DNA: TGCGCCAGCAGCCAATTACAACCGGGACAGGGGGCTGGAGCTTTCTTT.

The chain carries TRBV19 and TRBJ1-1, with D hard to call. Deletions cut 4 bases from V and 0 bases from J, with 12 bases between. The CDR3 is made up of 15 amino acids. CDR1 and CDR2 (germline): LNHDA, SQIVND (reference sequence). The CDR3: CASSTRITVNTEAFF. The CDR3 DNA reads TGTGCCAGTAGTACTAGAATAACCGTGAACACTGAAGCTTTCTTT. The full variable domain, with the rest looked up from reference TRBV19 and TRBJ1-1, is DGGITQSPKYLFRKEGQNVTLSCEQNLNHDAMYWYRQDPGQGLRLIYYSQIVNDFQKGDIAEGYSVSREKKESFPLTVTSAQKNPTAFYLCASSTRITVNTEAFFGQGTRLTVV.

This rearrangement joins TRBV6-1 to TRBJ1-6; 9 bases map to TRBD1. The germline gives CDR1 MNHNS, CDR2 SASEGT. The CDR3 sequence is 13 residues long. V lost 7 bases and J lost 10; bases outside the gene matches: 5. The CDR3 coding sequence is TGTGCCAGCAATCGGGACAGGGACTCACCCCTCCACTTT. Translation: CASNRDRDSPLHF.

This chain uses TRBV6-5 with TRBJ1-5; 7 bases line up with TRBD1. Germline V gene data show CDR1 as MNHEY and CDR2 as SVGAGI. The V and J ends lost 6 bases and 7 bases, in that order; junction bases with no gene match: 9. The CDR3 has 14 amino acids. CDR3 coding DNA: TGTGCCAGCAGGCGACAGGGTGACGACCAGCCCCAGCATTTT. This encodes CASRRQGDDQPQHF.

In its sample, this clone was seen once. The chain uses TRBV7-2 and TRBJ1-2; D gene unclear. CDR1 and CDR2 (germline): SGHTA, FQGNSA. The CDR3 runs to 13 residues. The V end lost 8 bases, the J end lost 4 bases, and 14 bases lay between the germline ends. Here the CDR3 DNA reads TGTGCCAGCGGACCATACAAACCCTATGGCTACACCTTC. It encodes CASGPYKPYGYTF.

The V gene is TRBV21-1, the J gene TRBJ2-2. TRBV21-1 is noted as a pseudogene. There are 17 residues in the CDR3. The CDR3 nucleotides read TGTGCCAGCAGCAAAGGGGTCGGGACCCCTGACGCCGGGGAGCTGTTTTTT. It yields the protein CASSKGVGTPDAGELFF.

The gene calls are TRBV29-1 and TRBJ1-2, with 7 bases identical to TRBD1. V dropped 6 bases and J dropped 3; count of bases not matched to a gene: 10. The CDR3 runs 14 residues. CDR1 and CDR2 (germline): SQVTM, ANQGSEA. CDR3 amino acids: CSVPPGQLDYGYTF. The CDR3, as DNA: TGCAGCGTGCCGCCGGGACAGCTGGACTATGGCTACACCTTC.

The rearrangement joins TRBV18 to TRBJ1-5; 8 nucleotides line up with TRBD1. This CDR3 has 13 residues. The germline V gene has CDR1 KGHSH and CDR2 LQKENI. V shed 5 bases and J 4 bases; nucleotides not matched to a gene: 1. In nucleotides, the CDR3 is TGTGCCAGCTCAGGGACAGGAAATCAGCCCCAGCATTTT. Its protein product is CASSGTGNQPQHF.